The TCR beta chain described here comes from a study of cytomegalovirus exposure and HLA in healthy donors (dated by TCRdb to the late 2010s). Study-level background: In an earlier analysis of under 600 of the donors, approximately 260 Gb of sequence data and 90 million to 120 million unique TCR beta sequences from 150 million to 200 million T cells were reported. An early release that covered roughly 600 HLA-typed donors contained around 300 gigabases of sequencing data and 85 million to 100 million unique TCR sequences. Of the approximately 400 genotyped donors, roughly 85% fell in the genetic ancestry cluster associated with self-reported Caucasian donors. The aim of the study was to test whether cataloging public T cell receptors could identify signatures of past pathogen exposure. The study used immunosequencing to profile the T cell repertoires of about 670 subjects and linked those repertoires to cytomegalovirus serostatus. Along with the roughly 610-subject first cohort, a separate validation cohort of 120 different subjects was used. High-throughput TCR immunosequencing, statistical association of individual TCRs with disease status, and machine learning were combined to predict cytomegalovirus infection status. To study patterns of TCR occurrence, a later analysis re-analyzed previously published TCR beta repertoires from 666 donors and added high-resolution HLA genotyping. Rather than drawing on any new phenotypic data, the later analysis identified candidate immune exposures from TCR beta sequences and the way those sequences occurred across donors. To decide whether each TCR beta V gene segment behaved as functional or pseudogenic, an earlier analysis of approximately 600 of the donors relied on high-throughput TCR beta sequencing. Donor age, sex, ethnicity and CMV serostatus were collected together with the repertoire data. In a later genetic analysis, genome-wide SNP genotypes for about 65% of the 666 donors were used, and that subset was treated as a discovery cohort. All discovery cohort repertoires had been generated using a single sequencing platform. Both class I and class II loci were covered by HLA typing, at four-digit resolution. Typing coverage differed by locus: A, B, C, DRB1 and DQB1 were typed in about 629-630 donors, DQA1 in 500 to 550, DPA1 in roughly 590, and DPB1 in around 440. Roughly five DR-DQ haplotypes were handled as single units for association and clustering, since linkage in the cohort was strong. On average, about 200,000 unique TCR beta nucleotide sequences were sequenced per donor among about 400 genotyped donors of the cohort, with approximately 18% of those sequences being non-productive.

Trimming takes 0 bases off V and 3 bases off J; junction bases not matched to a gene: 1. CDR3 length: 14 amino acids, cysteine to phenylalanine. Just CDR3 DNA is preserved here, 42 bases in frame from base 1. The germline V gene yields SGHRS for CDR1 and YFSETQ for CDR2. Points on this clone: Its antigen remains unidentified. No much larger clonotype is one base removed from it; base qualities were not supplied. The same CDR3 can be traced to other DNA sequences in this sample.

In total, 500 to 700 healthy bone marrow donors made up the cohort. Cohort members were all nominally healthy when sampled, although unrecorded immune exposures were likely present. The donor was CMV seronegative and was included in the group of a few hundred seronegative cohort members. Each donor provided a peripheral blood sample, and peripheral blood mononuclear cells were used for TCR beta sequencing. Genomic DNA extraction from the blood cell samples was performed with the Qiagen DNeasy Blood Extraction Kit. Broader findings and caveats from the paper: Cytomegalovirus status was reported to be diagnosed by the classifier with high specificity and sensitivity in both the original and validation cohorts. Some IMGT-functional V segments, including TRBV6-2 and TRBV6-3, could not be distinguished by the 87-base-pair reads and were therefore excluded. The only immune exposure information available for the cohort was CMV serostatus. A further reported finding was that TCR beta sequences accurately predicted the HLA-A and HLA-B alleles for most subjects in the first cohort. A few of the identified cytomegalovirus-associated TCR beta chains were confirmed in vitro to be specific for cytomegalovirus antigens. In the study, around 150 TCR beta chains were listed as associated with cytomegalovirus. Presence/absence analyses assumed roughly uniform sequencing depth across donors, an assumption that may not hold. A later genetic analysis reported fewer N-insertions in productive TCRs among donors in an Asian-associated ancestry cluster than the roughly 700-donor mean. Specific HLA alleles were associated with 15,000 to 20,000 TCR beta sequences at a false discovery rate of 0.05 in a later analysis. Compared with equally common non-associated chains, HLA-associated TCR beta chains in a later analysis were more clonally expanded and had lower generation probabilities. Most CMV-associated TCR beta chains appeared to be HLA-restricted in a later analysis, and the HLA associations seemed to be driven largely by CMV exposure. Most TCR sequences were seen in very few donors, while some public TCRs were found in many individuals. In a later genetic analysis, a missense DCLRE1C variant was associated with V-gene and J-gene trimming of TCR beta chains, and the association was replicated in an independent cohort. In this cohort, only TCR beta chains were sequenced, and detectable features were limited by the absence of alpha or paired-chain data. When HLA alleles, especially DR and DQ, strongly co-occurred, TCR associations were difficult to assign to individual alleles. Correlated functional status among segregating V segments might reflect linkage disequilibrium, but an unknown experimental factor could not be ruled out. According to a later analysis, TCR association rates differed among HLA loci, with DRB1 alleles showing the most associated TCRs and HLA-C alleles showing the fewest. Broadly in line with IMGT annotations, most TCR beta V segments showed up in productive rearrangements about 87% or about 30% of the time in an earlier analysis of several hundred of the donors. The sequencing pipeline was judged likely to have produced a cluster of highly shared sequence variants as a technical artifact. Because counts were too low, about 17 rarely observed V segments, including chromosome 9 orphons, were excluded from the earlier analysis of under 650 of the donors. It was suggested by the authors that the approach could potentially be generalized to other disease states and immunological phenotypes. Several of the top co-occurrence clusters appeared to be linked to parvovirus B19, influenza, CMV and Epstein-Barr virus, according to a later analysis. HLA typing was unavailable for some donors at each locus, so association tests used only the typed subset.

Libraries were built with the immunoSEQ multiplex PCR assay. The multiplex PCR relied on a mix of 60 forward primers for TCR Vbeta segments and 13 reverse primers for TCR Jbeta segments. Amplification of the CDR3 region of rearranged TCR beta genes was performed with a multiplex PCR assay on genomic DNA. The Illumina HiSeq System was used to sequence the amplified TCR beta libraries as 87-base-pair reads. Per the source publication's procedure: In a later analysis, about 80 million unique TCR beta chains were counted across the roughly 670 repertoires, and approximately 9.9 million of these chains were shared by at least two donors. Raw reads were error-corrected and collapsed into unique sequences with a nearest-neighbor algorithm that merged closely related sequences to remove PCR and sequencing errors. CDR3 sequences were aligned to IMGT reference sequences to assign V, D and J gene segments. For a sequence to be retained, a match of at least six nucleotides was required to both a V gene segment and a J gene segment. A rearrangement counted as productive if the CDR3 had no stop codons and remained in frame with V and J, and every other rearrangement counted as non-productive. CDR3 was defined according to IMGT convention as the region running from the second conserved V-encoded cysteine to the conserved J-encoded phenylalanine. The earlier analysis of 587 of the donors excluded sequences that lacked an unambiguous match to a single V gene segment. An earlier analysis of fewer than 750 of the donors classified V segments as functional when productive rearrangements were above 56.7% and as segregating when the standard deviation between donors was above 5%. A statistical classification framework was built to diagnose cytomegalovirus status from the catalog of TCR beta chain sequences. A later analysis assigned V and J genes by comparing TCR nucleotide sequences with IMGT/GENE-DB human TR gene sequences. Using the TCRdist pipeline, a later analysis assigned CDR3 sequences along with most-parsimonious VDJ recombination scenarios. In a later analysis, each TCR beta chain was defined by its CDR3 amino acid sequence together with its V-gene family, and reads without a unique V-gene family were excluded. To address suspected cross-contamination and a sequencing artifact, a later analysis removed several hundred highly shared, low-generation-probability nucleotide sequences. For each public chain, a later analysis derived a clonal expansion index from normalized ranks of inferred template counts within each repertoire. Generation probabilities in a later analysis came from a VDJ recombination model fitted to out-of-frame rearrangements, and those results were checked against IGoR. In a later analysis, hypergeometric tests were used to score TCR-TCR, TCR-HLA and TCR-CMV co-occurrence, with a repertoire-size bias correction applied to TCR pairs. A later analysis estimated false discovery rates by permuting HLA or CMV assignments 20 times. A later analysis grouped co-occurring TCRs with DBSCAN, adding TCRdist sequence similarity when clustering within HLA-allele-positive subsets. Repertoires with fewer than 30,000 or more than 120,000 public chains, plus five repertoires with anomalous nucleotide sharing, were excluded from co-occurrence clustering. TCRdb obtained this table from immuneACCESS and retained in-frame rearrangements with V and J assigned. These tables miss some clones; where compared with another copy, unresolved V genes account for less than half of the shortfall, and the remainder is unexplained. For V, J and clone size, that table is used; D and trimming come from the DNA. The sample table lists over 200,000 clones, roughly four fifths of them with a count of one. More than 0.45% of the sample lies in the top ten.

Sequences were obtained from PBMCs. The sequence links TRBV5-1 to TRBJ2-5; TRBD2 lines up with 8 middle nucleotides. The receptor's source is a woman in her forties in good health and CMV-seronegative. The DNA sequence is TGCGCCAGCAGCTTGGGAGCGGGGGAAGAGACCCAGTACTTC. It is translated as CASSLGAGEETQYF.